Given below is one T cell receptor (beta chain) in context. What it binds is unknown. The data were taken from a study of PD-1 blockade in classical Hodgkin lymphoma. The CDR3 is 14 amino acids. The germline V gene encodes CDR1 SGHAT and CDR2 FQNNGV. Trimming cost V 6 bases and J 9 bases; bases outside gene matches: 8. Assay: immunoSEQ multiplex PCR; the TCRdb copy retains only in-frame clones and omits some. This table has 95,000 to 100,000 clones, approximately 90% appearing once. Study observations and caveats: A significant rise in TCR diversity by C4D1 was seen for CD4+ but not CD8+ cells. For complete responders, baseline diversity was comparable to that of newly diagnosed patients. Before treatment, TCR diversity in newly diagnosed patients was reportedly lower than in healthy donors.

Following autologous stem cell transplantation, relapse occurred in every patient, and exposure to brentuximab vedotin varied. Patients' outcomes at their best amounted to complete response, partial response or progressive disease. The sequencing used peripheral blood mononuclear cells (PBMCs), collected before the second cycle of nivolumab. The TCR originated in a human donor with classical Hodgkin lymphoma. The rearrangement uses TRBV11-2 and TRBJ1-6; 7 bases are a match to TRBD1. CDR3 bases: TGTGCCAGCAGACGACAGGGAAGGGGTTCACCCCTCCACTTT. This translates into CASRRQGRGSPLHF.